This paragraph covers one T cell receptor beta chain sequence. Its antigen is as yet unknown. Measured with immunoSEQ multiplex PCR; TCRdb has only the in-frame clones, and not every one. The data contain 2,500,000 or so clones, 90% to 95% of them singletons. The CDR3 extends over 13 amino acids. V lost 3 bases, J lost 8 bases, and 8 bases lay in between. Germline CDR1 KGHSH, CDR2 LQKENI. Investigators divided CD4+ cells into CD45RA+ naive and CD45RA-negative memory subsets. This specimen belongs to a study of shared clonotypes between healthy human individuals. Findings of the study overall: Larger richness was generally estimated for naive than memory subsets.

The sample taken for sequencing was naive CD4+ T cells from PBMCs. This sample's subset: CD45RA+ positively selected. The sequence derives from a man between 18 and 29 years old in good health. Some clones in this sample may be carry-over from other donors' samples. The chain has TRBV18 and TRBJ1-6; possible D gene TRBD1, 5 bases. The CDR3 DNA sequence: TGTGCCAGCTCACCCCAGGGTGATTCACCCCTCCACTTT. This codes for CASSPQGDSPLHF. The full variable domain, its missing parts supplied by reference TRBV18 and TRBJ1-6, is NAGVMQNPRHLVRRRGQEARLRCSPMKGHSHVYWYRQLPEEGLKFMVYLQKENIIDESGMPKERFSAEFPKEGPSILRIQQVVRGDSAAYFCASSPQGDSPLHFGNGTRLTVT.